The 2 T cell receptor beta chains below all came from one sample that was sequenced in a study of blood T cell repertoires in COVID-19. The protocol was immunoSEQ multiplex PCR, while the TCRdb copy is restricted to in-frame clones and leaves out a portion. This table holds 650,000 to 800,000 clones, approximately 90% found once. Input material: peripheral blood. The receptors stem from a woman aged 18-29 years with acute or convalescent COVID-19.

V is TRBV4-2 and J is TRBJ1-4; TRBD1 matches at 7 bases. CDR3 length equals 16 residues. Germline loops: CDR1 LGHNA, CDR2 YNFKEQ. Trimming cost V 0 bases and J 7 bases; bases outside gene matches: 8. The CDR3 nucleotides read TGTGCCAGCAGCCAAGATGTCACTGGGACAGTTGAAAAACTGTTTTTT. This sequence encodes CASSQDVTGTVEKLFF.

The chain combines TRBV5-1 with TRBJ2-1; TRBD1 matches at 10 bases. CDR3 length: 15 amino acids. Per the germline V gene, CDR1 is SGHRS and CDR2 is YFSETQ. V shed 7 bases and J 1 base; nucleotides not matched to a gene: 5. CDR3 nucleotides: TGCGCCAGCCTTTTGGGACAGGGGTCCTACAATGAGCAGTTCTTC. Translation gives CASLLGQGSYNEQFF.